Below are 8 T cell receptor beta chains sequenced from a single sample in a study of cytomegalovirus exposure and HLA in healthy donors (dated by TCRdb to 2016 to 2017). The library was built by means of the immunoSEQ multiplex PCR assay. A mixture of 60 forward primers for TCR Vbeta segments and 13 reverse primers for TCR Jbeta segments was used in the multiplex PCR. TCRdb took over this immuneACCESS table, retaining in-frame rearrangements with V and J assigned. Such tables are incomplete; in checked studies, under half of the missing clones stem from an unresolved V gene, and the remainder is unexplained. The sample profile shows about 140,000 clones; almost 85% of them were found once. 1.4% of the sample is in the top ten clones. Material for sequencing was PBMCs. These receptors were obtained from a man aged 25 to 45 in good health and CMV-seropositive.

In the case of this clone: Additional DNA sequences in this sample encode the identical CDR3. The V gene is TRBV27, the J gene TRBJ1-6; D perhaps matches TRBD1 (6 bases). V was cut by 4 bases and J by 7 bases, with 11 bases left in between. The CDR3 runs to 14 residues. The V gene's germline CDR1 is MNHEY and CDR2 SMNVEV (reference sequence). The CDR3 region has the DNA TGTGCCAGCAGTTCCCGGACAGCAAATTCACCCCTCCACTTT. Protein product: CASSSRTANSPLHF.

The V gene is TRBV28, the J gene TRBJ2-1; 11 nucleotides agree with TRBD1. This CDR3 has 15 amino acids. Germline loops: CDR1 MDHEN, CDR2 SYDVKM. V was pared by 3 bases and J by 3 bases, with 1 base of the junction left unmatched. CDR3 sequence: CASSLGQGGYNEQFF. The CDR3 DNA sequence: TGTGCCAGCAGTTTGGGACAGGGGGGCTACAATGAGCAGTTCTTC.

Details on this clone: Other DNA sequences from this sample encode an identical CDR3 as well. The V gene is TRBV5-8, the J gene TRBJ1-1; 8 positions match TRBD1. CDR3 length equals 13 residues. Losses at the gene ends were 0 bases for V and 5 bases for J; bases not matched to a gene: 0. CDR1 and CDR2 (germline): SGHTS, YDEGEE. The CDR3 here is CASSLDRGTEAFF. The CDR3 bases are TGTGCCAGCAGCTTGGACAGGGGGACTGAAGCTTTCTTT.

This sequence joins TRBV7-2 and TRBJ2-3, with 10 nucleotides matching TRBD2. The CDR3 is 14 amino acids. Germline V CDR1 and CDR2: SGHTA, FQGNSA. Trimming at V came to 6 bases and at J to 0 bases, leaving 0 bases not matched to a gene. CDR3 sequence reads: CASRLAGSTDTQYF. The CDR3 DNA reads TGTGCCAGCAGACTAGCGGGAAGCACAGATACGCAGTATTTT.

This clone was recorded once. This chain uses TRBV19 with TRBJ2-7; 13 bases fit TRBD2. The CDR3 is made up of 17 amino acids. V lost 4 bases, J lost 3 bases, and 9 bases stayed unmatched. Germline V gene lookup returns CDR1 LNHDA and CDR2 SQIVND (reference sequence). The CDR3 sequence: CASSTGTSGDLYYEQYF. DNA of the CDR3: TGTGCCAGTAGTACCGGGACTAGCGGGGATCTTTACTACGAGCAGTACTTC.

V is TRBV28 and J is TRBJ2-7; TRBD2 matches 13 bases. V was clipped by 3 bases and J by 1 base; unmatched bases: 0. Germline loops: CDR1 MDHEN, CDR2 SYDVKM. This CDR3 region has 15 residues. The CDR3 nucleotides read TGTGCCAGCAGTTTGGGACTAGCGGGGTCCTACGAGCAGTACTTC. Protein product: CASSLGLAGSYEQYF.

Remarks on this clone: One end of the junction varies from germline; a read error may be responsible. The chain joins TRBV7-7 to TRBJ2-5, with a tentative D call TRBD1 (6 bases). This CDR3 is built from 13 residues. The germline CDR1 and CDR2 sequences are SSHAT and FNYEAQ (reference sequence). CDR3 DNA sequence: TGTGCTAGCAGCCCGGACAGACAAGAGACCCAGTACTTC. It encodes CASSPDRQETQYF.

The V and J genes are TRBV28 and TRBJ1-4; D may be TRBD1 (6 bases). Germline-derived CDR1 and CDR2 are MDHEN and SYDVKM. Trimming removed 6 bases at V and 2 bases at J, with 13 bases between. CDR3 length: 15 residues. As DNA, the CDR3 is TGTGCCAGCAGCCCTTCAGGGGTGACTAATGAAAAACTGTTTTTT. This translates into CASSPSGVTNEKLFF.